This TCR beta chain was profiled in a study of regulatory T cells in long-lasting Graves disease. Study outcomes and limitations: Lower TCR diversity was seen in persistent Graves' patients than in newly diagnosed ones.

This clonotype has a count of ten or more. What it binds is unknown. Germline values: CDR1 SEHNR, CDR2 FQNEAQ (reference sequence). The CDR3 has 14 residues. Trimming left V 5 bases short and J 3 bases short, with 13 bases between. Arm-PCR of CDR3 regions and iRepertoire HTBI primers were used to build TCR beta libraries. TCRdb re-called the multiplex PCR reads with MiXCR, one entry per CDR3 protein. The sample carries a few hundred thousand distinct CDR3 sequences, around 22% recorded once. Time point of the sample: persistent/refractory GD, antithyroid drugs over 5 years with positive TRAb. The authors made the TCR library using RNA they extracted from PBMCs. EDTA tubes held roughly 9.9 milliliters of peripheral blood from each patient.

The chain joins TRBV7-9 to TRBJ1-2, with D possibly TRBD1 on 5 matching bases. This sample comprised peripheral blood mononuclear cells (PBMCs), obtained when the disease was refractory, from a patient treated with antithyroid drugs. The sequence was obtained from a female donor with Graves disease. CDR3 in DNA: TGTGCCAGCAGCCCTGGGGGAGGGGACTATGGCTACACCTTC. This encodes CASSPGGGDYGYTF.